This TCR beta chain was documented in a study of T cell responses to AZD1222 COVID-19 vaccine. About the study: Second-dose timings of about 4 or about 12 weeks were pooled. Study-wide results and limits: With dominance at 160-218 and 743-854, vaccine-associated CD4 TCRs spanned spike. Females outnumbered males among donors, who were mostly white British; clonal diversity was possibly underestimated. It was only after the peak T cell response that any repertoires were sampled.

The V end lost 6 bases, the J end lost 1 base, and 6 bases lay between the germline ends. This CDR3 is built from 12 residues. The germline V gene has CDR1 MNHEY and CDR2 SMNVEV (reference sequence). This clone was seen only a few times. What it binds is unknown. Clones were sequenced by immunoSEQ multiplex PCR, and TCRdb holds only the in-frame ones, with some missing. Altogether 150,000 or so clones are present, 88% being singletons, with the ten largest covering around 5.5%. The J gene is TRBJ2-5, the V gene TRBV27; no clear D. Sequences were derived from peripheral blood, sampled on day 0 of AZD1222 vaccination. The receptor was isolated from an adult in good health. The CDR3 DNA follows: TGTGCCAGCAGAGGGCTCCAAGAGACCCAGTACTTC. This sequence encodes CASRGLQETQYF.